This TCR beta chain originates from a study of a mutant IDH1 vaccine in newly diagnosed glioma. Study information: Once 4-6 weeks had passed after radiotherapy alone, vaccination started, or it started with temozolomide cycles.

The sample's time point: week 23, last vaccination. All doses held 300 ug of mutant IDH1 20-mer peptide, with topical imiquimod. As for this clone: Its antigen remains unidentified.

Germline V gene sequence: CDR1 SGDLS, CDR2 YYNGEE. The CDR3 runs 15 residues. V was pared by 0 bases and J by 3 bases, with 12 bases between. TCRdb keeps only in-frame clones here, not all; method: immunoSEQ multiplex PCR. The table records tens of thousands of clones, roughly 79% of them present only once. The V and J genes are TRBV9 and TRBJ1-2; possibly TRBD1 for D (5 bases). The TCR comes from a woman between 40 and 55 years old with glioma. Some clones in this sample may be carry-over from other donors' samples. This sample comprised PBMCs, obtained from a glioma patient whose treatment included an IDH1 peptide vaccine. The CDR3 region has the DNA TGTGCCAGCAGCGTAGCTTACAGGTCAGACTATGGCTACACCTTC. Translated: CASSVAYRSDYGYTF.